The TCR beta chain under discussion was sequenced for a study of early T cells in non-severe SARS-CoV-2 infection. In the study overall: Sequencing of unsorted whole blood was done on bulk RNA, leaving chains unpaired. Study observations and caveats: Database matching using VDJdb favored anti-spike CD8 responses, with private and CD4 specificities left missing.

As part of library construction, unique molecular identifiers were attached to individual cDNA molecules. TCRdb re-called the 5' RACE reads through MiXCR, storing one row per CDR3 protein. Among some 38,000 distinct CDR3 sequences listed, 5% to 6.5% were seen once. The CDR3 consists of 10 residues. Germline CDR1 is WSHSY and CDR2 is SAAADI. This clonotype was picked up many times. The antigen is unknown. Relative to the germline gene, one junction end is altered; a read error may explain this. Material for sequencing was whole blood. This chain links TRBV10-2 with TRBJ2-1; 11 nucleotides agree with TRBD2. The TCR sequence derives from an adult who was a healthcare worker with PCR-confirmed SARS-CoV-2 infection or an uninfected control (not recorded which). In nucleotides, the CDR3 is TGCGCCCTTTTAGCGGGGGGGTACCTCTTC. As protein: CALLAGGYLF.